This TCR beta chain is from a study of graft-versus-host responses after intestinal transplantation. Method: immunoSEQ multiplex PCR; TCRdb's copy keeps in-frame clones and lacks some. The repertoire includes under 20,000 clones, 95% of them detected once, and 0.65% to 0.95% sits in the top ten. Specimen: PBMCs, collected 23 days after intestinal transplant. This sequence originates from a human patient who received an intestinal transplant, so some T cells may come from the graft donor.

CDR3 region: CASSLVEGYDEQYF. The CDR3 DNA reads TGTGCCAGCAGCTTAGTAGAGGGATACGACGAGCAGTACTTC. The rearrangement joins TRBV7-2 to TRBJ2-7, with D possibly matching TRBD2 (5 bases). CDR3 size: 14 residues. The V and J ends lost 1 base and 5 bases respectively, with 12 bases between them. Germline-derived CDR1 and CDR2 are SGHTA and FQGNSA.